One sample yielded the 17 T cell receptor beta chains listed below, sequenced in a study. Clones were sequenced by immunoSEQ multiplex PCR, and TCRdb holds only the in-frame ones, with some missing. The repertoire holds approximately 53,000 clones, with 80% to 95% as singletons. The sample was PBMCs. The receptors were sampled from a man aged 35-49 years with rheumatoid arthritis.

The chain links TRBV7-2 to TRBJ2-5, with unresolved D. V was clipped by 5 bases and J by 2 bases, with 12 bases between them. The CDR3 length is 14 residues. Germline CDR1 SGHTA, CDR2 FQGNSA. The CDR3 sequence: CASSLRASQETQYF. The CDR3 DNA reads as TGTGCCAGCAGCCTACGGGCTTCTCAAGAGACCCAGTACTTC.

The V and J genes are TRBV4-2 and TRBJ2-7, with a tentative D call TRBD1 (6 bases). The CDR3 loop spans 14 amino acids. Germline V gene data show CDR1 as LGHNA and CDR2 as YNFKEQ. Trimming took off 0 bases at V and 5 bases at J, with 11 bases between the two ends. CDR3 nucleotide sequence: TGTGCCAGCAGCCAAGAGGGGGCTAGGGACGAGCAGTACTTC. It encodes CASSQEGARDEQYF.

V gene TRBV18 combines with J gene TRBJ1-6, with D maybe TRBD1 (5 bases). Germline V CDR1 and CDR2: KGHSH, LQKENI. CDR3 size: 15 residues. V was trimmed by 6 bases and J by 7 bases, leaving 16 bases between them. The CDR3 DNA follows: TGTGCCAGCTCGCTGACAGAGGCGGGCAATTCACCCCTCCACTTT. Protein: CASSLTEAGNSPLHF.

The rearrangement links TRBV5-1 to TRBJ2-1; 10 nucleotides align to TRBD1. Germline V CDR1 and CDR2: SGHRS, YFSETQ. The CDR3 has 14 amino acids. V gave up 4 bases and J gave up 3 bases; unmatched junction bases: 1. The CDR3 region is CASSRDRGYNEQFF. Here the CDR3 DNA reads TGCGCCAGCAGCCGGGACAGGGGCTACAATGAGCAGTTCTTC.

This rearrangement joins TRBV27 to TRBJ2-2; D gene ambiguous. The germline V and J ends were trimmed by 4 bases and 6 bases, with 6 bases remaining between them. The CDR3 is 12 residues long. The germline CDR1 and CDR2 sequences are MNHEY and SMNVEV (reference sequence). In nucleotides, the CDR3 is TGTGCCAGCAGTTCCCTCCCCGGGGAGCTGTTTTTT. Amino acids: CASSSLPGELFF.

The J gene is TRBJ1-2, the V gene TRBV15, with TRBD1 matching 11 bases. CDR1 and CDR2 (germline): LNHNV, YYDKDF (reference sequence). The CDR3 runs to 16 residues. After removal of 5 bases from V and 4 bases from J, the junction contained 9 bases not matched to a gene. CDR3 in amino acids: CATSVGQGASFYGYTF. The CDR3 nucleotides read TGTGCCACCAGCGTTGGACAGGGGGCTTCGTTCTATGGCTACACCTTC.

The chain has TRBV28 and TRBJ2-7, with 7 bases aligning to TRBD1. This CDR3 is built from 14 residues. Germline values: CDR1 MDHEN, CDR2 SYDVKM. V lost 5 bases and J lost 7; bases outside the gene matches: 11. The CDR3 loop is CASSIDRVKGEQYF. The DNA of the CDR3 is TGTGCCAGCAGTATAGACAGGGTGAAAGGGGAGCAGTACTTC. Complete variable domain (other parts from reference TRBV28 and TRBJ2-7): DVKVTQSSRYLVKRTGEKVFLECVQDMDHENMFWYRQDPGLGLRLIYFSYDVKMKEKGDIPEGYSVSREKKERFSLILESASTNQTSMYLCASSIDRVKGEQYFGPGTRLTVT.

This chain connects TRBV3-1 (or the pseudogene TRBV3-2) to TRBJ2-1; D is possibly TRBD2 (6 bases). CDR1 LGHDT and CDR2 YNNKEL come from the germline V gene (reference sequence). The V and J ends lost 5 bases and 1 base respectively, with 15 bases between them. The CDR3 sequence is 16 residues long. The CDR3 here is CASSDLLAESYNEQFF. The DNA for the CDR3 is TGTGCCAGCAGCGATCTACTAGCCGAATCCTACAATGAGCAGTTCTTC.

The V and J genes are TRBV19 and TRBJ2-5; unclear D gene. Per the germline V gene, CDR1 is LNHDA and CDR2 is SQIVND (reference sequence). V lost 3 bases, J lost 6 bases, and 14 bases lay in between. The CDR3 has 14 amino acids. The CDR3 DNA reads as TGTGCCAGTAGTATCGGGTACCTAATGCAGACCCAGTACTTC. The encoded protein is CASSIGYLMQTQYF.

The CDR3 loop reads CASSPWGSSGGEGKNIQYF. The CDR3 bases are TGTGCCAGCAGCCCATGGGGGTCTAGCGGGGGTGAGGGCAAAAACATTCAGTACTTC. The rearrangement links TRBV7-2 to TRBJ2-4, with 10 bases that match TRBD2. Germline V CDR1 and CDR2: SGHTA, FQGNSA. The CDR3 length is 19 residues. Trimming cost V 5 bases and J 3 bases; bases outside gene matches: 16.

The chain couples TRBV1 to TRBJ1-2. TRBV1 is a recognized pseudogene. The CDR3 has 19 amino acids. The CDR3 coding sequence is TGCACCAGCAGCCAAGTTTTCTCGGCGCAGCTTCAACGTTGTTCTGGCTACACCTTC. Translated, it gives CTSSQVFSAQLQRCSGYTF.

This chain uses TRBV12-2 with TRBJ1-3. TRBV12-2 is listed as a pseudogene. This CDR3 is built from 15 residues. The CDR3 protein is CASRLFGDSGNTIYF. The CDR3 nucleotides read TGTGCAAGTCGCTTATTCGGGGATTCTGGAAACACCATATATTTT.

Only a few counts were recorded for this clone. The gene calls are TRBV5-5 and TRBJ1-1; D ambiguous. Germline CDR1 SGHKS, CDR2 YYEKEE (reference sequence). The CDR3 runs 12 residues. V was pared by 4 bases and J by 7 bases, with 11 bases between. CDR3 nucleotides: TGTGCCAGCAGCCTACTACAGTTTGAAGCTTTCTTT. Protein sequence: CASSLLQFEAFF.

This clone was found once. The gene calls are TRBV7-9 and TRBJ2-7; 8 bases map to TRBD2. CDR1 is SEHNR and CDR2 is FQNEAQ in the germline V gene (reference sequence). Germline trimming cut 5 bases from V and 4 bases from J; bases unmatched to any gene: 7. The CDR3 is 14 amino acids. CDR3 loop: CASSPPGGHYEQYF. CDR3 bases: TGTGCCAGCAGCCCTCCGGGGGGGCATTACGAGCAGTACTTC.

This chain links TRBV7-6 with TRBJ1-1; D unclear. The germline CDR1 and CDR2 sequences are SGHVS and FNYEAQ. CDR3 length: 15 residues. V shed 5 bases and J shed 0 bases, with 13 bases lying between them. The CDR3 DNA follows: TGTGCCAGCAGCACGAGTCCCAGGCTGAACACTGAAGCTTTCTTT. Protein: CASSTSPRLNTEAFF.

The chain carries TRBV6-2 or TRBV6-3 and TRBJ1-5; D unclear. Trimming pared 3 bases from V and 5 bases from J, leaving 11 bases between. The germline V gene has CDR1 MNHEY and CDR2 SVGEGT. This CDR3 is built from 14 residues. The CDR3 nucleotides read TGTGCCAGCAGTTATTGGGCAGCTGATCAGCCCCAGCATTTT. Translation: CASSYWAADQPQHF.

The chain joins TRBV28 to TRBJ1-1; weak D call: TRBD1 (5 bases). V was cut by 7 bases and J by 3 bases, with 21 bases left in between. The germline gives CDR1 MDHEN, CDR2 SYDVKM. There are 16 residues in the CDR3. CDR3 sequence (DNA): TGTGCCAGCACCCTAGCCCCTGGGGGTGGTTACACTGAAGCTTTCTTT. As protein: CASTLAPGGGYTEAFF.